This T cell receptor (beta chain) was identified during a study of beta chain features in type 1 diabetes. Sequencing targeted expressed TCRB transcripts, as all isolated RNA had been reverse transcribed. Generated by immunoSEQ multiplex PCR, the TCRdb table keeps only in-frame clones and is missing some. The sample lists hundreds of thousands of clones, around 12% occurring once. The TCR originated in a man between 18 and 35 years old in good health. The sample taken for sequencing was naive CD4+ T cells from blood.

CDR3 in amino acids: CASSLERGQTQYF. The DNA of the CDR3 is TGTGCCAGCAGCTTGGAAAGGGGGCAAACCCAGTACTTC. This rearrangement joins TRBV5-6 to TRBJ2-5, with 7 bases that match TRBD1. Germline loops: CDR1 SGHDT, CDR2 YYEEEE. The J segment lost 8 bases and the V segment lost 0 bases, leaving 4 bases of the junction unmatched. The CDR3 has 13 residues.